The present entry profiles one T cell receptor (beta chain) with its context. This clonotype was seen a few times. Its cognate antigen has yet to be identified. Base-call qualities are not available, and no considerably larger clone is one nucleotide away. Libraries were constructed by 5' RACE. Sequencing was performed on an Illumina HiSeq 2000. A universal primer binding site was added through template switching, and the final cDNA carried a unique molecular identifier so that TCR cDNA molecules could be counted accurately. Specific primers in the conserved constant-segment region were used to synthesize first-strand cDNA for TCR alpha and beta chains. To control for contamination, each cDNA library was double barcoded with a SMART-Mk sample barcode plus Illumina barcodes. Two successive PCR steps introduced TruSeq adapter sequences along with Illumina sample barcodes. The TCR alpha and beta cDNA libraries were sequenced on the Illumina HiSeq platform using custom primers. The original pipeline was this. Raw reads were processed with MiGEC to extract unique molecular identifiers, and MiXCR was used to determine CDR3 positions. Recombination models were inferred per individual with the repgenHMM and IGoR tools using an EM algorithm. Shared clonotype analysis was performed with the tcR package in R, normalizing sharing by the product of cloneset sizes. Out-of-frame nonproductive sequences were analyzed to study raw recombination free of thymic and clonal selection effects. TCRdb took the public reads, trimmed them with fastp at Q25, ran MiXCR for clone calling and kept in-frame beta chains. Here each entry gathers all rows of one CDR3 protein and keeps the most common genes and DNA. These V and J calls are TCRdb output, not the study's own analysis. For this sample the table gives around 220,000 distinct CDR3 sequences, of which more than 13% were detected only once. The top ten clones comprise 7% to 9.5% of the sample.

Compared with germline, V lacks 3 bases and J lacks 0 bases; bases without a gene match: 9. Measured from the cysteine to the phenylalanine, the CDR3 is 17 residues long. The retained sequence is limited to the CDR3, 51 bases, with the frame set at the first base. CDR1 and CDR2 (SGDLS, YYNGEE) derive from the germline V gene. The source of the sample is a study of identical twins (dated by TCRdb to the mid-2010s). At the level of the whole study: TCR alpha and beta repertoires from monozygotic twins, unrelated adults of various ages and cord blood were deep-sequenced to test whether fetal clonotypes persist. To rule out contamination, the twin experiments were replicated at different times with different library preparation protocols.

General findings and caveats noted by the study authors: Out-of-frame TCR alpha sharing in monozygotic twins was systematically underestimated by recombination models, whereas sharing between unrelated individuals was in agreement with the recombination models. Abundant cord blood beta clonotypes had fewer insertions, young adult naive repertoires showed a similar but weaker trend, and memory repertoires showed no such trend. Because the same donors could not be followed over many years, conclusions were based on cross-sectional statistical analysis. Excess twin sharing in beta out-of-frame sequences was weaker because fewer shared sequences lowered the signal-to-noise ratio. Compared with coincidental sharing between unrelated individuals, an excess of low generation-probability sequences was observed among out-of-frame TCR alpha sequences shared between twins. Invariant T cells such as MAIT and iNKT could partly confound zero-insertion analyses, although diverse VJ usage argued against such confounding for most clonotypes.

All donors were healthy Caucasians. Using Miltenyi CD45RO+ enrichment and human naive T-cell isolation kits, memory (CD45RO+) and naive T cells were isolated from PBMC. The receptor comes from a woman under 30 in good health. Sequencing used memory (CD45RO+) T cells sorted from blood. The cell subset or site label of this sample denotes: CD45RO+ enriched T cells. The rearrangement combines TRBV9 with TRBJ2-3, with 8 bases matching TRBD1. The CDR3 sequence is CASSEGTGTGSTDTQYF. The sequence in DNA is TGTGCCAGCAGCGAGGGCACCGGGACAGGAAGCACAGATACGCAGTATTTT.